The 24 T cell receptor beta chains listed next were all sequenced from one sample in a study of PD-L1 blockade in urothelial cancer. Libraries were prepared by immunoSEQ multiplex PCR; TCRdb keeps only in-frame clonotypes and omits some of them. This sample has tens of thousands of clones; 84% occur once, and the top ten carry approximately 6%. The sample was PBMCs, taken around atezolizumab (anti-PD-L1) treatment. The receptors were sampled from a man aged 40-49 years with urothelial cancer.

V gene TRBV2 combines with J gene TRBJ2-5, with D hard to call. Trimming removed 6 bases at V and 4 bases at J, with 12 bases between. In germline, CDR1 is SNHLY, CDR2 FYNNEI. This CDR3 comprises 13 residues. CDR3 loop: CASSARLGETQYF. The CDR3 nucleotides are TGTGCCAGCAGCGCGCGCCTCGGAGAGACCCAGTACTTC.

The J gene is TRBJ2-1, the V gene TRBV11-2, with TRBD2 identical over 13 bases. With V trimmed by 3 bases and J by 8 bases, 13 bases remained unmatched. The CDR3 has 18 amino acids. Germline V lookup: CDR1 SGHAT, CDR2 FQNNGV. CDR3 protein: CASSFLVGGLAGRDEQFF. CDR3 nucleotide sequence: TGTGCCAGCAGCTTTTTAGTGGGGGGACTAGCGGGAAGGGATGAGCAGTTCTTC.

This chain joins TRBV7-9 and TRBJ2-5; no firm D call. V lost 4 bases, J lost 5 bases, and 8 bases lay in between. CDR1 and CDR2 from the germline V gene are SEHNR and FQNEAQ (reference sequence). The CDR3 is 12 residues long. CDR3 residues: CASSSRPETQYF. The DNA of the CDR3 is TGTGCCAGCAGCTCCCGTCCGGAGACCCAGTACTTC.

In this sample, this clone turned up a few times. The genes are TRBV27 and TRBJ2-1; TRBD2 matches 13 bases. The V gene's germline CDR1 is MNHEY and CDR2 SMNVEV (reference sequence). V shed 6 bases and J 5 bases; nucleotides not matched to a gene: 7. There are 16 residues in the CDR3. CDR3 in amino acids: CASSLLAGGINNEQFF. The DNA of the CDR3 is TGTGCCAGCAGCCTACTAGCGGGAGGGATAAACAATGAGCAGTTCTTC.

The chain recombines TRBV7-2 with TRBJ2-2, with D possibly being TRBD2 (5 bases). The CDR3 covers 15 residues. Trimming removed 5 bases from V and 1 base from J, with 11 bases in between. CDR1 and CDR2 (germline): SGHTA, FQGNSA. The CDR3 nucleotides read TGTGCCAGCAGCCAAAGGAGCGGGAACACCGGGGAGCTGTTTTTT. Protein sequence: CASSQRSGNTGELFF. The full variable domain, rest sourced from reference TRBV7-2 and TRBJ2-2, is GAGVSQSPSNKVTEKGKDVELRCDPISGHTALYWYRQSLGQGLEFLIYFQGNSAPDKSGLPSDRFSAERTGGSVSTLTIQRTQQEDSAVYLCASSQRSGNTGELFFGEGSRLTVL.

The rearrangement uses TRBV13 and TRBJ1-2, with D perhaps TRBD1 (5 bases). V lost 0 bases and J 11 bases, leaving 13 bases between the germline ends. This CDR3 comprises 13 residues. The germline V gene encodes CDR1 PRHDT and CDR2 FYEKMQ (reference sequence). The CDR3: CASSLGEGRVYTF. The CDR3 DNA is TGTGCCAGCAGCTTAGGAGAGGGGAGGGTATACACCTTC.

The chain is built from TRBV9 and TRBJ1-1; D is possibly TRBD1 (5 bases). Germline V gene lookup returns CDR1 SGDLS and CDR2 YYNGEE. V dropped 1 base and J dropped 2 bases, with 12 bases sitting between them. This CDR3 comprises 15 residues. The CDR3 loop is CASSVRGVVNTEAFF. CDR3 coding DNA: TGTGCCAGCAGCGTACGGGGGGTGGTAAACACTGAAGCTTTCTTT.

This sequence joins TRBV5-1 and TRBJ2-2; 15 nucleotides agree with TRBD2. CDR1 and CDR2 (germline): SGHRS, YFSETQ. This CDR3 has 18 residues. V lost 4 bases, J lost 3 bases, and 7 bases stayed unmatched. The CDR3 spells CASSAGGLAGGHTGELFF. The CDR3 DNA reads TGCGCCAGCAGCGCCGGGGGACTAGCGGGAGGTCACACCGGGGAGCTGTTTTTT.

The chain recombines TRBV28 with TRBJ2-5; the D gene is possibly TRBD2 (5 bases). Germline values: CDR1 MDHEN, CDR2 SYDVKM. V lost 5 bases to trimming and J lost 9 bases, with 10 bases between them. The CDR3 is 11 residues long. The DNA of the CDR3 is TGTGCCAGCAGTCTTGGGGAGTCCCAGTACTTC. Its protein is CASSLGESQYF.

The gene calls are TRBV11-3 and TRBJ2-7; 10 bases fit TRBD1. The V gene end was trimmed by 4 bases and the J gene end by 3 bases; junction bases not matched to a gene: 6. This CDR3 is built from 15 residues. Germline-derived CDR1 and CDR2 are SGHNT and YENEEA. CDR3 protein: CASSSEDRGIYEQYF. The CDR3 nucleotides read TGTGCCAGCAGCTCCGAGGACAGGGGGATCTACGAGCAGTACTTC.

The V gene is TRBV13, the J gene TRBJ1-1; no definite D call. This CDR3 is built from 13 residues. V was shortened by 3 bases and J by 1 base, with 6 bases between the two germline ends. CDR1 is PRHDT, CDR2 FYEKMQ, per germline (reference sequence). For the CDR3, the DNA is TGTGCCAGCAGCTTGTACACGAACACTGAAGCTTTCTTT. Translated: CASSLYTNTEAFF.

This chain links TRBV15 with TRBJ2-3; the match to TRBD2 covers 8 bases. The CDR3 is 11 residues long. Germline CDR1 LNHNV, CDR2 YYDKDF (reference sequence). V lost 5 bases to trimming and J lost 15 bases; unmatched junction nucleotides: 7. This CDR3 is CATSGSGVRYF. CDR3 nucleotide sequence: TGTGCCACCAGCGGTAGCGGGGTGCGTTATTTT.

The chain recombines TRBV30 with TRBJ2-3, with D perhaps TRBD2 (6 bases). Germline V gene lookup returns CDR1 GTSNPN and CDR2 SVGIG (reference sequence). CDR3 length: 21 residues. V lost 3 bases and J 1 base, leaving 32 bases between the germline ends. The CDR3 bases are TGTGCCTGGAGCCCCATCGCGTGGAGTAGCGGTCGGAGCGGTCGCACAGATACGCAGTATTTT. Translation gives CAWSPIAWSSGRSGRTDTQYF.

This chain joins TRBV4-1 and TRBJ1-2; 12 bases are shared with TRBD1. The germline V gene encodes CDR1 MGHRA and CDR2 YSYEKL. V gave up 1 base and J gave up 8 bases; unmatched junction bases: 17. CDR3 length: 19 residues. The CDR3 is CASSQVGSGRDRGRAGYTF. CDR3 bases: TGCGCCAGCAGCCAAGTGGGATCTGGGCGGGACAGGGGGCGAGCCGGCTACACCTTC.

The rearrangement joins TRBV5-1 to TRBJ1-1; TRBD1 matches 11 bases. Unmatched junction bases numbered 0, after V lost 3 bases and J lost 5 bases. Germline CDR1 SGHRS, CDR2 YFSETQ. The CDR3 length is 13 residues. CDR3 DNA sequence: TGCGCCAGCAGCTGGGACAGGGGGACTGAAGCTTTCTTT. Translating gives CASSWDRGTEAFF.

The CDR3 protein is CASSLVTTWGAGELFF. CDR3 DNA: TGTGCCAGCAGTTTGGTCACAACCTGGGGGGCCGGGGAGCTGTTTTTT. This rearrangement joins TRBV27 to TRBJ2-2, with a weak D call TRBD2 (6 bases). The germline V and J ends were trimmed by 3 bases and 6 bases, with 17 bases remaining between them. The germline CDR1 and CDR2 sequences are MNHEY and SMNVEV (reference sequence). The CDR3 runs to 16 residues.

The J gene is TRBJ1-5, the V gene TRBV7-9; 7 bases are shared with TRBD1. The V segment lost 3 bases and the J segment 3 bases; nucleotides outside the gene matches: 2. The CDR3 is 14 amino acids. CDR1 and CDR2 from the germline V gene are SEHNR and FQNEAQ (reference sequence). The CDR3 here is CASSFTGANQPQHF. The CDR3 nucleotides are TGTGCCAGCAGCTTTACAGGGGCCAATCAGCCCCAGCATTTT.

The rearrangement joins TRBV27 to TRBJ1-1; 8 bases are shared with TRBD1. CDR3 length: 18 residues. CDR1 is MNHEY and CDR2 is SMNVEV in the germline V gene (reference sequence). The V segment lost 6 bases and the J segment 1 base; nucleotides outside the gene matches: 16. The CDR3 nucleotides are TGTGCCAGCAGCCCCCTGGGCGCAGGGGGCTGGGCGAACACTGAAGCTTTCTTT. Its translation: CASSPLGAGGWANTEAFF.

This clone is a singleton in its sample. V usage is TRBV5-1 and J usage is TRBJ2-3; D may be TRBD2 (5 bases). The germline V and J ends were trimmed by 2 bases and 2 bases, with 9 bases remaining between them. Germline lookup yields CDR1 SGHRS and CDR2 YFSETQ. The CDR3 runs 14 residues. The CDR3 protein is CASSLKLDTDTQYF. CDR3 sequence (DNA): TGCGCCAGCAGCTTAAAACTAGACACAGATACGCAGTATTTT. Using reference TRBV5-1 and TRBJ2-3 for the parts outside the CDR3, the full variable domain is KAGVTQTPRYLIKTRGQQVTLSCSPISGHRSVSWYQQTPGQGLQFLFEYFSETQRNKGNFPGRFSGRQFSNSRSEMNVSTLELGDSALYLCASSLKLDTDTQYFGPGTRLTVL.

V usage is TRBV19 and J usage is TRBJ1-5; TRBD1 is a possible D gene (6 bases). CDR1 is LNHDA and CDR2 is SQIVND in the germline V gene (reference sequence). CDR3 size: 14 residues. V was cut by 5 bases and J by 4 bases, with 12 bases left in between. Written as DNA, the CDR3 is TGTGCCAGTAGTTTATTCACAGGGAATCAGCCCCAGCATTTT. Residues: CASSLFTGNQPQHF.

V usage is TRBV18 and J usage is TRBJ2-7; 11 bases are a match to TRBD2. CDR3 length equals 16 residues. The germline CDR1 and CDR2 sequences are KGHSH and LQKENI. The V gene end was trimmed by 0 bases and the J gene end by 5 bases; junction bases not matched to a gene: 6. CDR3 protein: CASSPPGLADPHEQYF. CDR3 in DNA: TGTGCCAGCTCACCACCGGGACTAGCGGATCCCCACGAGCAGTACTTC.

V gene TRBV7-9 combines with J gene TRBJ2-2; 8 bases line up with TRBD2. This CDR3 has 17 residues. Germline values: CDR1 SEHNR, CDR2 FQNEAQ (reference sequence). J was trimmed by 4 bases and V by 6 bases; bases with no gene match: 13. CDR3 coding DNA: TGTGCCAGCAGTCCCTATGAGCGGGAGTGGCGCACCGGGGAGCTGTTTTTT. Its translation: CASSPYEREWRTGELFF.

The chain combines TRBV7-3 with TRBJ1-2; 9 bases match TRBD1. Germline trimming cut 3 bases from V and 4 bases from J; bases unmatched to any gene: 0. CDR1 is SGHTA and CDR2 is FQGTGA in the germline V gene. CDR3 size: 13 residues. CDR3 nucleotide sequence: TGTGCCAGCAGCTTGACAGGGGGCTATGGCTACACCTTC. Residues: CASSLTGGYGYTF.

The chain carries TRBV9 and TRBJ2-1; no firm D call. The CDR3 runs 11 residues. The germline V gene has CDR1 SGDLS and CDR2 YYNGEE. V was trimmed by 7 bases and J by 10 bases, leaving 12 bases between them. The CDR3 DNA follows: TGTGCCAGCGGCCTGGCGGCAGAGCAGTTCTTC. Translation: CASGLAAEQFF.